These 32 T cell receptor beta chains were all obtained from the same sample, sequenced in a study of cytomegalovirus exposure and HLA in healthy donors. PCR used 60 Vbeta primers and 13 Jbeta primers. Assay used: immunoSEQ multiplex PCR; TCRdb lists only in-frame clones, some missing. The table records fewer than 100,000 clones, roughly 80% of them present only once. Sample: PBMCs. These receptors were collected from a female donor in good health and CMV-seronegative.

This rearrangement joins TRBV7-2 to TRBJ2-7; 11 nucleotides line up with TRBD2. In germline, CDR1 is SGHTA, CDR2 FQGNSA. The CDR3 is 15 residues long. V shed 3 bases and J 10 bases; nucleotides not matched to a gene: 11. Here the CDR3 reads CASSFLAGGLISQYF. The CDR3 nucleotides are TGTGCCAGCAGCTTCCTAGCGGGAGGCCTAATTTCACAGTACTTC.

Turning to this clone: The junction differs from germline at one of its ends, possibly a read error. V usage is TRBV20-1 and J usage is TRBJ1-2; D is unresolved. CDR3 length: 11 residues. Germline-derived CDR1 and CDR2 are DFQATT and SNEGSKA (reference sequence). The CDR3 nucleotides read TGCAGTGCTAGAGAGGGCCCTTCGGCGCCTTTC. Protein: CSAREGPSAPF.

The chain carries TRBV19 and TRBJ2-6; unclear D gene. Germline CDR1 and CDR2: LNHDA and SQIVND (reference sequence). The CDR3 extends over 15 amino acids. The DNA of the CDR3 is TGTGCTACTATTGCAAACCCCTCTGGGGCCAACGTCCTGACTTTC. As protein: CATIANPSGANVLTF.

This clone appeared a few times. V and J are TRBV4-2 and TRBJ2-7; 7 bases are shared with TRBD1. The junction had 8 bases not matched to a gene; V was cut back by 4 bases and J by 2 bases. This CDR3 has 15 amino acids. Germline V gene sequence: CDR1 LGHNA, CDR2 YNFKEQ. The CDR3 coding sequence is TGTGCCAGCAGCCGAGCTCAGGACAGGACCTACGAGCAGTACTTC. Encoded protein: CASSRAQDRTYEQYF.

This chain joins TRBV11-2 and TRBJ1-3; D perhaps matches TRBD1 (6 bases). The CDR3 loop spans 15 amino acids. Trimming removed 3 bases from V and 2 bases from J, with 11 bases in between. Germline V gene lookup returns CDR1 SGHAT and CDR2 FQNNGV. The CDR3 loop is CASSFGAGAGNTIYF. DNA of the CDR3: TGTGCCAGCAGCTTTGGGGCAGGGGCTGGAAACACCATATATTTT.

V usage is TRBV11-3 and J usage is TRBJ2-2; D is perhaps TRBD2 (6 bases). This CDR3 has 15 amino acids. Germline CDR1 SGHNT, CDR2 YENEEA. V was pared by 4 bases and J by 6 bases, with 15 bases between. This CDR3 is CASSYRATGAGELFF. The CDR3 DNA follows: TGTGCCAGCAGCTATCGGGCCACGGGGGCCGGGGAGCTGTTTTTT. Looking up the rest from reference TRBV11-3 and TRBJ2-2 gives the full variable domain: EAGVVQSPRYKIIEKKQPVAFWCNPISGHNTLYWYLQNLGQGPELLIRYENEEAVDDSQLPKDRFSAERLKGVDSTLKIQPAELGDSAVYLCASSYRATGAGELFFGEGSRLTVL.

This clone is a singleton in its sample. The CDR3 coding sequence is TGTGCCAGCAGCTTATCCAGGCCCATGAACACTGAAGCTTTCTTT. This sequence encodes CASSLSRPMNTEAFF. This chain uses TRBV7-2 with TRBJ1-1; D ambiguous. This CDR3 has 15 residues. Deletions cut 2 bases from V and 0 bases from J, with 10 bases between. Germline V CDR1 and CDR2: SGHTA, FQGNSA. The entire variable domain, with the rest obtained from reference TRBV7-2 and TRBJ1-1, is as follows: GAGVSQSPSNKVTEKGKDVELRCDPISGHTALYWYRQSLGQGLEFLIYFQGNSAPDKSGLPSDRFSAERTGGSVSTLTIQRTQQEDSAVYLCASSLSRPMNTEAFFGQGTRLTVV.

The chain uses TRBV27 and TRBJ1-5; TRBD1 agrees at 8 bases. The CDR3 length is 12 residues. Germline V lookup: CDR1 MNHEY, CDR2 SMNVEV (reference sequence). V was pared by 5 bases and J by 12 bases, with 6 bases of the junction left unmatched. CDR3 sequence reads: CASSPGTGHQHF. The CDR3 DNA reads as TGTGCCAGCAGTCCCGGGACAGGACACCAGCATTTT.

As to this clone: One junction end does not reproduce the germline sequence, and a read error may be involved. The chain couples TRBV7-9 to TRBJ2-3; 14 bases are a match to TRBD2. The CDR3 is 17 amino acids. The germline V gene encodes CDR1 SEHNR and CDR2 FQNEAQ (reference sequence). The chain's CDR3 is CSSSWTSGRLSTDTQYF. The CDR3 DNA follows: TGTTCCAGCAGCTGGACTAGCGGGAGGCTGAGCACAGATACGCAGTATTTT.

The gene calls are TRBV11-3 and TRBJ2-1, with 7 bases identical to TRBD2. V shed 3 bases, J shed 6 bases, and the junction held 5 bases outside the gene matches. The CDR3 consists of 14 residues. Germline values: CDR1 SGHNT, CDR2 YENEEA. The CDR3 DNA follows: TGTGCCAGCAGCTTGGAACTAGCGAGCAATGAGCAGTTCTTC. It translates to CASSLELASNEQFF.

The J gene is TRBJ2-3, the V gene TRBV7-3; TRBD2 aligns across 12 bases. The junction had 6 bases not matched to a gene; V was cut back by 4 bases and J by 7 bases. Germline CDR1 SGHTA, CDR2 FQGTGA. The CDR3 covers 15 residues. CDR3 in DNA: TGTGCCAGCAGCTCAAGGACTAGCGGGACCAATACGCAGTATTTT. Translation gives CASSSRTSGTNTQYF.

This chain links TRBV20-1 with TRBJ2-1; TRBD2 might be the D (5 bases). In germline, CDR1 is DFQATT, CDR2 SNEGSKA (reference sequence). The length of the CDR3 is 10 residues. V was shortened by 5 bases and J by 11 bases, with 10 bases between the two germline ends. CDR3: CSAGRVQQFF. The CDR3 nucleotides are TGCAGTGCTGGGCGGGTTCAGCAGTTCTTC.

This clone was found a few times. The chain links TRBV13 to TRBJ1-2; 10 bases map to TRBD1. V lost 5 bases and J lost 4; bases outside the gene matches: 13. This CDR3 is 17 amino acids long. Germline V gene lookup returns CDR1 PRHDT and CDR2 FYEKMQ (reference sequence). CDR3 in DNA: TGTGCCAGCAGCCTCCTCCCTGGGACAGGGGCGAGCTATGGCTACACCTTC. It yields the protein CASSLLPGTGASYGYTF.

The rearrangement links TRBV30 to TRBJ2-7; 13 bases align to TRBD2. V was pared by 0 bases and J by 2 bases, with 4 bases of the junction left unmatched. This CDR3 contains 16 residues. Germline CDR1 GTSNPN, CDR2 SVGIG (reference sequence). DNA of the CDR3: TGTGCCTGGAGTGTACGGACTAGCGGGAGTCCCTACGAGCAGTACTTC. Translation: CAWSVRTSGSPYEQYF. Based on the CDR3 plus reference TRBV30 and TRBJ2-7, the full variable domain is SQTIHQWPATLVQPVGSPLSLECTVEGTSNPNLYWYRQAAGRGLQLLFYSVGIGQISSEVPQNLSASRPQDRQFILSSKKLLLSDSGFYLCAWSVRTSGSPYEQYFGPGTRLTVT.

This clone was observed a few times. V usage is TRBV5-4 and J usage is TRBJ2-7; TRBD2 matches at 16 bases. CDR3 length: 17 amino acids. V lost 4 bases to trimming and J lost 0 bases; unmatched junction nucleotides: 4. Germline CDR1 is SGHNT and CDR2 is YYREEE (reference sequence). The CDR3 DNA sequence: TGTGCCAGCAGCCAGGGACTAGCGGGAGGGACCTCCTACGAGCAGTACTTC. Its protein product is CASSQGLAGGTSYEQYF.

The chain links TRBV30 to TRBJ1-1; D not resolved. Per germline, CDR1 GTSNPN and CDR2 SVGIG (reference sequence). V was clipped by 3 bases and J by 6 bases, with 8 bases between them. The CDR3 has 11 amino acids. The CDR3 DNA sequence: TGTGCCTGGAGAAGGACTTCTGAAGCTTTCTTT. This gives the protein CAWRRTSEAFF. Full variable domain (rest looked up from reference TRBV30 and TRBJ1-1): SQTIHQWPATLVQPVGSPLSLECTVEGTSNPNLYWYRQAAGRGLQLLFYSVGIGQISSEVPQNLSASRPQDRQFILSSKKLLLSDSGFYLCAWRRTSEAFFGQGTRLTVV.

The chain recombines TRBV10-3 with TRBJ1-2, with a possible D match to TRBD1 (5 bases). CDR1 and CDR2 from the germline V gene are ENHRY and SYGVKD. V was shortened by 10 bases and J by 6 bases, with 21 bases between the two germline ends. The length of the CDR3 is 14 residues. CDR3 nucleotides: TGTGCCACCAACCCGCTGCGGGGGAGGAATGGCTACACCTTC. It is translated as CATNPLRGRNGYTF.

Only one count was recorded for this clone. The chain combines TRBV7-3 with TRBJ2-2; no definite D call. Germline V CDR1 and CDR2: SGHTA, FQGTGA. V was shortened by 5 bases and J by 4 bases, with 11 bases between the two germline ends. The CDR3 spans 14 residues. CDR3 sequence: CASSPRRATGELFF. The CDR3 DNA sequence: TGTGCCAGCAGCCCCCGTAGAGCCACCGGGGAGCTGTTTTTT.

V is TRBV5-4 and J is TRBJ2-7; possible D gene TRBD2, 6 bases. Germline loops: CDR1 SGHNT, CDR2 YYREEE (reference sequence). CDR3 size: 14 residues. Deletions cut 4 bases from V and 2 bases from J, with 13 bases between. Here the CDR3 DNA reads TGTGCCAGCAGCCCCCGGGCGGGGACCTACGAGCAGTACTTC. It specifies CASSPRAGTYEQYF.

This clone came up a few times. CDR3 region: CASSSSTGVHLYEQYF. CDR3 coding DNA: TGTGCCAGCAGCTCCTCGACAGGGGTGCACCTCTACGAGCAGTACTTC. The chain joins TRBV7-9 to TRBJ2-7, with 8 bases that match TRBD1. Germline CDR1 reads SEHNR; CDR2 reads FQNEAQ (reference sequence). J lost 3 bases, V lost 4 bases, and 11 bases had no gene match. The CDR3 has 16 amino acids.

The chain has TRBV15 and TRBJ2-7, with D possibly being TRBD1 (6 bases). This CDR3 is 15 amino acids long. V lost 0 bases and J 3 bases, leaving 12 bases between the germline ends. Germline CDR1 LNHNV, CDR2 YYDKDF (reference sequence). CDR3 sequence reads: CATSRDLVQGYEQYF. DNA of the CDR3: TGTGCCACCAGCAGAGATCTAGTACAGGGCTACGAGCAGTACTTC. Drawing the rest from reference TRBV15 and TRBJ2-7, the complete variable domain is DAMVIQNPRYQVTQFGKPVTLSCSQTLNHNVMYWYQQKSSQAPKLLFHYYDKDFNNEADTPDNFQSRRPNTSFCFLDIRSPGLGDTAMYLCATSRDLVQGYEQYFGPGTRLTVT.

This clone was seen a single time. The rearrangement links TRBV9 to TRBJ2-1; D possibly corresponds to TRBD2 (5 bases). Trimming shortened V by 0 bases and J by 2 bases, and 9 bases separated the two germline ends. The CDR3 sequence is 15 residues long. The germline gives CDR1 SGDLS, CDR2 YYNGEE. The CDR3 spells CASSVGLAAYNEQFF. The CDR3 nucleotides read TGTGCCAGCAGCGTAGGGCTAGCAGCCTACAATGAGCAGTTCTTC.

CDR3: CASSSPYNSPLHF. The DNA for the CDR3 is TGTGCCAGCAGTTCCCCTTATAATTCACCCCTCCACTTT. The gene calls are TRBV6-5 and TRBJ1-6; D not certain. The CDR3 is made up of 13 amino acids. The germline V gene encodes CDR1 MNHEY and CDR2 SVGAGI. V lost 4 bases to trimming and J lost 4 bases, with 5 bases between them.

This chain links TRBV10-3 with TRBJ2-1; D is unresolved. CDR1 is ENHRY, CDR2 SYGVKD, per germline. The CDR3 has 13 residues. Trimming cost V 4 bases and J 7 bases, with 11 bases left between them. CDR3 amino acids: CAISAASLNEQFF. In DNA form, the CDR3 reads TGTGCCATCAGTGCAGCTAGTTTAAATGAGCAGTTCTTC.

This clone showed up just a few times. The rearrangement links TRBV9 to TRBJ1-2; 8 bases line up with TRBD1. The CDR3 has 17 amino acids. Trimming took 0 bases from V and 4 from J; bases not matched to a gene: 11. Germline lookup yields CDR1 SGDLS and CDR2 YYNGEE. CDR3 in DNA: TGTGCCAGCAGCGTAGGCCTAGGACAGGGCGAAGGCTATGGCTACACCTTC. Amino acid sequence: CASSVGLGQGEGYGYTF. The variable domain in full, completed from reference TRBV9 and TRBJ1-2, reads DSGVTQTPKHLITATGQRVTLRCSPRSGDLSVYWYQQSLDQGLQFLIQYYNGEERAKGNILERFSAQQFPDLHSELNLSSLELGDSALYFCASSVGLGQGEGYGYTFGSGTRLTVV.

This chain uses TRBV7-3 with TRBJ2-1; 11 positions agree with TRBD2. CDR3 length: 15 amino acids. Germline lookup yields CDR1 SGHTA and CDR2 FQGTGA. V shed 3 bases, J shed 8 bases, and the junction held 6 bases outside the gene matches. The CDR3 is CASSFGSGGAYEQFF. CDR3 in DNA: TGTGCCAGCAGCTTTGGTAGCGGGGGGGCCTATGAGCAGTTCTTC.

This clone has just a few counts. V is TRBV18 and J is TRBJ2-5; 9 bases are a match to TRBD2. The trim removed 2 bases at V and 2 bases at J, leaving 6 bases unmatched. CDR1 and CDR2 (germline): KGHSH, LQKENI. The CDR3 consists of 16 residues. The CDR3: CASSPAGTSTQETQYF. CDR3 nucleotides: TGTGCCAGCTCACCAGCCGGGACTAGCACTCAAGAGACCCAGTACTTC.

The genes are TRBV5-1 and TRBJ1-3; the D is unclear. V lost 5 bases, J lost 9 bases, and 18 bases lay in between. This CDR3 spans 14 amino acids. The germline V gene encodes CDR1 SGHRS and CDR2 YFSETQ. CDR3 residues: CASRTLSGVGTIYF. The CDR3 bases are TGCGCCAGCAGGACACTTTCCGGGGTCGGCACCATATATTTT. Drawing the rest from reference TRBV5-1 and TRBJ1-3, the complete variable domain is KAGVTQTPRYLIKTRGQQVTLSCSPISGHRSVSWYQQTPGQGLQFLFEYFSETQRNKGNFPGRFSGRQFSNSRSEMNVSTLELGDSALYLCASRTLSGVGTIYFGEGSWLTVV.

V and J are TRBV29-1 and TRBJ1-1, with a weak D call TRBD1 (5 bases). This CDR3 is built from 12 residues. CDR1 and CDR2 from the germline V gene are SQVTM and ANQGSEA. V lost 8 bases and J 6 bases, leaving 16 bases between the germline ends. CDR3 bases: TGCAGCTCTGTACGGGGGAGCGCTGAAGCTTTCTTT. Translating it yields CSSVRGSAEAFF. The full variable domain, rest sourced from reference TRBV29-1 and TRBJ1-1, is SAVISQKPSRDICQRGTSLTIQCQVDSQVTMMFWYRQQPGQSLTLIATANQGSEATYESGFVIDKFPISRPNLTFSTLTVSNMSPEDSSIYLCSSVRGSAEAFFGQGTRLTVV.

The chain uses TRBV5-1 and TRBJ1-2; possible D gene TRBD1, 5 bases. CDR1 is SGHRS, CDR2 YFSETQ, per germline. The V gene lost 7 bases and the J gene lost 5 bases, with 21 bases spanning the gap. The CDR3 runs to 15 residues. CDR3 sequence (DNA): TGCGCCAGCTCGACAGCAAGTAGTGCTTATTATGGCTACACCTTC. Translated, it gives CASSTASSAYYGYTF.

This clone was observed a few times. The chain recombines TRBV6-1 with TRBJ2-7, with D possibly matching TRBD1 (5 bases). V lost 7 bases and J 4 bases, leaving 20 bases between the germline ends. This CDR3 has 15 residues. Per germline, CDR1 MNHNS and CDR2 SASEGT. As DNA, the CDR3 is TGTGCCAGCACCCCTTTCGTATCGTCAGGGTACGAGCAGTACTTC. Its translation: CASTPFVSSGYEQYF.

The chain employs TRBV18 and TRBJ2-7; D might be TRBD1 (6 bases). V lost 0 bases and J lost 4, with 10 bases in between. The CDR3 sequence is 14 residues long. Germline V gene lookup returns CDR1 KGHSH and CDR2 LQKENI. CDR3: CASSPPGTPYEQYF. The DNA of the CDR3 is TGTGCCAGCTCACCACCGGGGACACCTTACGAGCAGTACTTC. Filled out from reference TRBV18 and TRBJ2-7, the complete variable domain reads NAGVMQNPRHLVRRRGQEARLRCSPMKGHSHVYWYRQLPEEGLKFMVYLQKENIIDESGMPKERFSAEFPKEGPSILRIQQVVRGDSAAYFCASSPPGTPYEQYFGPGTRLTVT.